What follows are 2 T cell receptor beta chains derived from one specimen sequenced in a study of T cell responses to AZD1222 COVID-19 vaccine. Clones were sequenced by immunoSEQ multiplex PCR, and TCRdb holds only the in-frame ones, with some missing. This table has fewer than 110,000 clones, roughly nine tenths appearing once. This material consisted of peripheral blood, taken on day 0 of AZD1222 vaccination. The receptors stem from an adult in good health.

The chain carries TRBV3-1 (or the pseudogene TRBV3-2) and TRBJ1-2; D ambiguous. This CDR3 comprises 18 residues. V was trimmed by 1 base and J by 1 base, leaving 19 bases between them. Germline V gives CDR1 LGHDT, CDR2 YNNKEL (reference sequence). The CDR3 sequence: CASSQGLTGVSGNYGYTF. The CDR3 DNA follows: TGTGCCAGCAGCCAAGGATTAACCGGGGTATCGGGTAACTATGGCTACACCTTC.

The chain couples TRBV6-6 to TRBJ1-5, with TRBD1 as a possible D gene (6 bases). Germline-derived CDR1 and CDR2 are MNHNY and SVGAGI (reference sequence). The V end was cut by 5 bases, the J end by 3 bases, with 11 bases between. The CDR3 is 14 amino acids. The CDR3 bases are TGTGCCAGCAGTCGACACAGGGACAATCAGCCCCAGCATTTT. Residues: CASSRHRDNQPQHF.